This TCR beta chain was identified in a study of PD-L1 blockade in urothelial cancer. Study background: Blood analysis occurred 3 weeks (second dose) and 6 weeks after treatment start.

Details on this clone: Its antigen is not known.

Time point described: pretreatment peripheral blood. Patients' urothelial carcinoma was locally advanced or metastatic. Sequencing used immunoSEQ multiplex PCR; TCRdb keeps in-frame clones, though not all of them. The sample yields 98,000 or so clones, around 90% seen once. The CDR3 runs 15 residues. Between the trimmed V and J ends, which lost 1 base and 1 base, there was a span of 7 bases. From germline, CDR1 is PRHDT and CDR2 FYEKMQ (reference sequence). Points from the study as a whole: It was durable-benefit patients whose tumor-associated blood clones expanded more at 3 weeks. A below-median TCR clonality in blood before treatment predicted better survival.

The source is a man between 60 and 75 years old with urothelial cancer. V and J are TRBV13 and TRBJ2-2; unclear D gene. Sequences were derived from PBMCs, sampled around atezolizumab (anti-PD-L1) treatment. The CDR3 coding sequence is TGTGCCAGCAGCTTAGTGGTCGGGAACACCGGGGAGCTGTTTTTT. It codes for CASSLVVGNTGELFF.